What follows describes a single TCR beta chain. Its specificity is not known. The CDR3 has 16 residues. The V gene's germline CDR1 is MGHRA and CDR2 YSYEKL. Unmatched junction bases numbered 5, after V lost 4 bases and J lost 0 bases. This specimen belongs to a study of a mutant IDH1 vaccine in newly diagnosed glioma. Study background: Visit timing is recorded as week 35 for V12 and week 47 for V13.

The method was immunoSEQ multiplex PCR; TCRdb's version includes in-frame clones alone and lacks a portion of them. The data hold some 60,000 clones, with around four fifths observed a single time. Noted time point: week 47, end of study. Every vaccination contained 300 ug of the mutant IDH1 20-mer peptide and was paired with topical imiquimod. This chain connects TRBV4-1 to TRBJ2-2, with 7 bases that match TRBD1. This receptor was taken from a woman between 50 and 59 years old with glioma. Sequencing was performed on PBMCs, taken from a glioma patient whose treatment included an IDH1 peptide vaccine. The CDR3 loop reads CASSPLGQTNTGELFF. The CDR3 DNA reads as TGCGCCAGCAGCCCGTTGGGACAGACGAACACCGGGGAGCTGTTTTTT.